Listed below are T cell receptor beta chains from one sample, sequenced in a study of shared clonotypes between healthy human individuals. Assay: immunoSEQ multiplex PCR; the TCRdb copy retains only in-frame clones and omits some. The table lists around 2.1 million clones, almost 96% of them singletons. Specimen: naive CD4+ T cells sorted from blood. Receptor source: a man younger than 35 in good health. The CDR3 runs from the conserved cysteine through the conserved F or W. The D gene is left open where the match is weak. Only some rows state a clone size, as once, few, many or a class for expanded clones.

DNA: TGTGCCAGCAGTGATGCGGGGGCCCCTAATGAAAAACTGTTTTTT
CDR3: CASSDAGAPNEKLFF
J: TRBJ1-4
V: TRBV2
D: NA
size: NA
length: 15

DNA: TGCGCCAGCAGCTTGGTAACCGGACTAGCGGGGTCCTACAATGAGCAGTTCTTC
CDR3: CASSLVTGLAGSYNEQFF
J: TRBJ2-1
V: TRBV5-1
D: TRBD2
size: NA
length: 18

DNA: TGTGCCTGGAGTGTAGGCCTAGGGAAACAGCCCCAGCATTTT
CDR3: CAWSVGLGKQPQHF
J: TRBJ1-5
V: TRBV30
D: NA
size: NA
length: 14

DNA: TGTGCCAGCAGGCCCCCGGGAGGGATCAAAAACATTCAGTACTTC
CDR3: CASRPPGGIKNIQYF
J: TRBJ2-4
V: TRBV6-5
D: TRBD2
size: NA
length: 15

DNA: TGTGCCAGCAGCTTAGTTGGGCAGACCGACTATGGCTACACCTTC
CDR3: CASSLVGQTDYGYTF
J: TRBJ1-2
V: TRBV7-9
D: NA
size: NA
length: 15

DNA: TGTGCCACCAGCAGAGATGTGGCGGCAGCGGACTATGGCTACACCTTC
CDR3: CATSRDVAAADYGYTF
J: TRBJ1-2
V: TRBV15
D: NA
size: NA
length: 16

DNA: TGTGCCAGCAGCTTAGGACTAGCGGGAGCCCTAATAGCCAAAAACATTCAGTACTTC
CDR3: CASSLGLAGALIAKNIQYF
J: TRBJ2-4
V: TRBV11-2
D: TRBD2
size: NA
length: 19

DNA: TGTGCCATCAGAATGGACAGCACAGATACGCAGTATTTT
CDR3: CAIRMDSTDTQYF
J: TRBJ2-3
V: TRBV6-5
D: NA
size: NA
length: 13

DNA: TGTGCCAGCAGTAACCTCTACGAGCAGTACTTC
CDR3: CASSNLYEQYF
J: TRBJ2-7
V: TRBV28
D: NA
size: NA
length: 11

DNA: TGCGCCAGCAGCTTTTCTCCAGACATTAATGAAAAACTGTTTTTT
CDR3: CASSFSPDINEKLFF
J: TRBJ1-4
V: TRBV5-1
D: NA
size: NA
length: 15

DNA: TGTGCCTGGGGCCAGGGGGGCTACGAGCAGTACTTC
CDR3: CAWGQGGYEQYF
J: TRBJ2-7
V: TRBV30
D: NA
size: NA
length: 12

DNA: TGTGCCAGCACCTTCGGGTATGGCAGGGGGCGAGAGTATGAGACCCAGTACTTC
CDR3: CASTFGYGRGREYETQYF
J: TRBJ2-5
V: TRBV7-9
D: TRBD1
size: NA
length: 18

DNA: TGTGCCTGGAGTTTAGGGGGGGGTCTCTCTGGAAACACCATATATTTT
CDR3: CAWSLGGGLSGNTIYF
J: TRBJ1-3
V: TRBV30
D: NA
size: once
length: 16

DNA: TGTGCCAGCTCACCACAGACAGGGATCTCCTACAATGAGCAGTTCTTC
CDR3: CASSPQTGISYNEQFF
J: TRBJ2-1
V: TRBV18
D: TRBD1
size: once
length: 16

DNA: TGTGCCTGGAGTCGGGGGGCTGCTGGAAACACCATATATTTT
CDR3: CAWSRGAAGNTIYF
J: TRBJ1-3
V: TRBV30
D: NA
size: NA
length: 14

DNA: TGTGCCAGCAGAAGCGGGGGGGCCTTCGGGAATGAGCAGTTCTTC
CDR3: CASRSGGAFGNEQFF
J: TRBJ2-1
V: TRBV6-5
D: TRBD2
size: NA
length: 15

DNA: TGTGCCAGCAGTTACTCCCCGGGGAACACTGAAGCTTTCTTT
CDR3: CASSYSPGNTEAFF
J: TRBJ1-1
V: TRBV6-5
D: NA
size: NA
length: 14

DNA: TGTGCCAGCAGTGTGGCAGGGTGGGGAACTGAAGCTTTCTTT
CDR3: CASSVAGWGTEAFF
J: TRBJ1-1
V: TRBV2
D: NA
size: NA
length: 14

DNA: TGTGCCAGCAGTACCGGGGGGGGCTACGAGCAGTACTTC
CDR3: CASSTGGGYEQYF
J: TRBJ2-7
V: TRBV6-5
D: TRBD2
size: NA
length: 13

DNA: TGCGCCAGCAGCCAGACCGGAGGAAGGGTTAGGGCTTTCTTT
CDR3: CASSQTGGRVRAFF
J: TRBJ1-1
V: TRBV4-1
D: NA
size: NA
length: 14

DNA: TGTGCCAGCAGTTTCGTTAACTCTGGGGCCAACGTCCTGACTTTC
CDR3: CASSFVNSGANVLTF
J: TRBJ2-6
V: TRBV28
D: NA
size: once
length: 15

DNA: TGCGCCAGCAGCCAATGGACTAGCGGGGTCTCCTACGAGCAGTACTTC
CDR3: CASSQWTSGVSYEQYF
J: TRBJ2-7
V: TRBV4-1
D: TRBD2
size: NA
length: 16